The 18 T cell receptor beta chains presented below share a single source sample, sequenced in a study of CD8+CD57+ T cells in acquired aplastic anemia. Both TCR beta VDJ combination and CDR3 sequence profiling were carried out. Genomic DNA was the template for this profiling. MiXCR, applied by TCRdb to the reads, yields one record per CDR3 protein. The sample carries about 210,000 distinct CDR3 sequences, over 55% recorded once. The sequenced sample was sorted CD4+, CD8+, or CD8+CD57+ T cells (not recorded which) from PBMCs. These receptors came from a human donor in good health.

The genes are TRBV5-1 and TRBJ2-1; D is unresolved. V dropped 5 bases and J dropped 0 bases, with 15 bases sitting between them. From germline, CDR1 is SGHRS and CDR2 YFSETQ. This CDR3 spans 16 amino acids. The CDR3 is CASRLSEPSSYNEQFF. The CDR3 DNA reads TGCGCCAGCAGGTTATCGGAACCCAGCTCCTACAATGAGCAGTTCTTC.

The V and J genes are TRBV10-3 and TRBJ2-7, with 9 bases aligning to TRBD1. Unmatched junction bases numbered 6, after V lost 10 bases and J lost 2 bases. This CDR3 contains 13 residues. Germline lookup yields CDR1 ENHRY and CDR2 SYGVKD. The CDR3 protein is CASRDRVPYEQYF. CDR3 DNA sequence: TGTGCCAGCCGGGACAGGGTTCCCTACGAGCAGTACTTC.

This clonotype was picked up many times. The gene calls are TRBV20-1 and TRBJ2-1; no reliable D call. The CDR3 is 11 residues long. V was cut by 0 bases and J by 10 bases, with 7 bases left in between. Germline-derived CDR1 and CDR2 are DFQATT and SNEGSKA (reference sequence). CDR3 region: CSARDTPEQFF. The CDR3 DNA reads as TGCAGTGCTAGAGATACGCCCGAGCAGTTCTTC.

The chain recombines TRBV30 with TRBJ2-6; tentative D call: TRBD2 (5 bases). V was cut by 0 bases and J by 4 bases, with 7 bases left in between. CDR1 and CDR2 (germline): GTSNPN, SVGIG (reference sequence). CDR3 length equals 14 residues. Here the CDR3 DNA reads TGTGCCTGGAGTGTCCGGAGGGGGGCCAACGTCCTGACTTTC. Amino acids: CAWSVRRGANVLTF.

DNA of the CDR3: TGTGCCAGCAGCGCAGACAGTGTCGGCGTGTTGTCCCTCCACTTT. Its protein product is CASSADSVGVLSLHF. The V call is TRBV9, the J call TRBJ1-6; tentative D call: TRBD1 (5 bases). This CDR3 comprises 15 residues. V was clipped by 3 bases and J by 14 bases, with 21 bases between them. Germline V lookup: CDR1 SGDLS, CDR2 YYNGEE.

The CDR3 coding sequence is TGTGCCAGCAGCTTATTACCCCCGGGAATACTCTCCTACGAGCAGTACTTC. Amino acid sequence: CASSLLPPGILSYEQYF. This chain links TRBV7-8 with TRBJ2-7, with D tentatively TRBD2 (5 bases). CDR3 length: 17 amino acids. The V end was cut by 2 bases, the J end by 0 bases, with 17 bases between. Germline V lookup: CDR1 SGHVS, CDR2 FQNEAQ.

V gene TRBV19 combines with J gene TRBJ1-3, with a possible D match to TRBD1 (5 bases). Deletions cut 5 bases from V and 3 bases from J, with 14 bases between. The CDR3 extends over 15 amino acids. Germline V lookup: CDR1 LNHDA, CDR2 SQIVND (reference sequence). CDR3 residues: CASSPQGGYGNTIYF. Here the CDR3 DNA reads TGTGCCAGTAGTCCCCAGGGAGGATATGGAAACACCATATATTTT.

This clonotype has ten or more counts. V gene TRBV7-9 combines with J gene TRBJ1-1; possibly TRBD1 for D (6 bases). V lost 7 bases and J lost 7, with 16 bases in between. This CDR3 spans 13 amino acids. Germline-derived CDR1 and CDR2 are SEHNR and FQNEAQ (reference sequence). DNA for the CDR3: TGTGCCAGCATCCACAGGGCGGACGTTGAAGCTTTCTTT. It translates to CASIHRADVEAFF.

This clonotype was observed at least ten times. V gene TRBV20-1 combines with J gene TRBJ2-7; 10 nucleotides align to TRBD1. Germline loops: CDR1 DFQATT, CDR2 SNEGSKA (reference sequence). This CDR3 is built from 12 residues. Unmatched junction bases numbered 6, after V lost 6 bases and J lost 7 bases. The CDR3 protein is CSAEDRGREQYF. The DNA of the CDR3 is TGCAGTGCAGAAGACAGGGGGCGGGAGCAGTACTTC.

The rearrangement links TRBV7-9 to TRBJ1-3; unclear D gene. Germline loops: CDR1 SEHNR, CDR2 FQNEAQ (reference sequence). CDR3 size: 16 residues. Deletions cut 5 bases from V and 0 bases from J, with 14 bases between. The CDR3 nucleotides are TGTGCCAGCAGCCGAAGGGCCCCCAGCTCTGGAAACACCATATATTTT. This translates into CASSRRAPSSGNTIYF.

The V gene is TRBV9, the J gene TRBJ2-1, with 11 bases fitting TRBD2. Germline CDR1 and CDR2: SGDLS and YYNGEE. The CDR3 contains 15 residues. V shed 4 bases, J shed 4 bases, and the junction held 4 bases outside the gene matches. CDR3 sequence: CASSLRTSGYNEQFF. The CDR3 nucleotides read TGTGCCAGCAGCCTCCGGACTAGCGGGTACAATGAGCAGTTCTTC.

The table lists this clonotype with a few counts. The chain carries TRBV7-9 and TRBJ1-5; D ambiguous. The CDR3 length is 14 residues. The germline V gene has CDR1 SEHNR and CDR2 FQNEAQ (reference sequence). The V and J ends lost 2 bases and 6 bases respectively, with 11 bases between them. CDR3 sequence reads: CASSLSNGFQPQHF. CDR3 sequence (DNA): TGTGCCAGCAGCTTATCTAACGGGTTTCAGCCCCAGCATTTT.

This clonotype came up once. The chain has TRBV10-3 and TRBJ2-7, with TRBD1 matching 9 bases. The CDR3 totals 14 residues. The V and J ends lost 4 bases and 2 bases, in that order; junction bases with no gene match: 3. The germline V gene has CDR1 ENHRY and CDR2 SYGVKD. CDR3 residues: CAISADRGAYEQYF. CDR3 nucleotide sequence: TGTGCCATCAGTGCTGACAGGGGGGCCTACGAGCAGTACTTC.

This clonotype has a handful of counts. The J gene is TRBJ2-1, the V gene TRBV27, with a tentative D call TRBD2 (5 bases). V was trimmed by 5 bases and J by 6 bases, leaving 11 bases between them. The CDR3 is made up of 13 amino acids. Germline assignment: CDR1 MNHEY and CDR2 SMNVEV (reference sequence). This chain's CDR3 is CASSPPGGNEQFF. The CDR3 DNA reads TGTGCCAGCAGTCCGCCCGGAGGCAATGAGCAGTTCTTC.

The chain couples TRBV10-3 to TRBJ2-1; D is unclear. This CDR3 is 15 amino acids long. V lost 4 bases to trimming and J lost 2 bases, with 12 bases between them. CDR1 and CDR2 from the germline V gene are ENHRY and SYGVKD. The CDR3 region is CAISALLTAYNEQFF. In DNA form, the CDR3 reads TGTGCCATCAGTGCACTTCTGACGGCCTACAATGAGCAGTTCTTC.

This clonotype was seen at least ten times. The chain is built from TRBV2 and TRBJ1-1; D remains ambiguous. The V gene lost 8 bases and the J gene lost 0 bases, with 13 bases spanning the gap. The CDR3 spans 14 residues. Germline V gives CDR1 SNHLY, CDR2 FYNNEI. CDR3 amino acids: CASFEVWLNTEAFF. The CDR3 bases are TGTGCCAGCTTTGAGGTCTGGTTGAACACTGAAGCTTTCTTT.

There are a few counts of this clonotype. The chain has TRBV5-6 and TRBJ2-7; perhaps TRBD1 as D (5 bases). This CDR3 has 12 amino acids. Trimming pared 2 bases from V and 6 bases from J, leaving 9 bases between. The germline V gene encodes CDR1 SGHDT and CDR2 YYEEEE. The CDR3 DNA is TGTGCCAGCAGCTTAGGGGTTTCCGAGCAGTACTTC. It translates to CASSLGVSEQYF.

The CDR3 DNA sequence: TGTGCCAGCAGCTTACGAGGGAGCGGCACAGATACGCAGTATTTT. Translated: CASSLRGSGTDTQYF. The chain recombines TRBV11-3 with TRBJ2-3; possibly TRBD2 for D (5 bases). The V gene lost 2 bases and the J gene lost 1 base, with 10 bases spanning the gap. The germline gives CDR1 SGHNT, CDR2 YENEEA. CDR3 length: 15 amino acids.